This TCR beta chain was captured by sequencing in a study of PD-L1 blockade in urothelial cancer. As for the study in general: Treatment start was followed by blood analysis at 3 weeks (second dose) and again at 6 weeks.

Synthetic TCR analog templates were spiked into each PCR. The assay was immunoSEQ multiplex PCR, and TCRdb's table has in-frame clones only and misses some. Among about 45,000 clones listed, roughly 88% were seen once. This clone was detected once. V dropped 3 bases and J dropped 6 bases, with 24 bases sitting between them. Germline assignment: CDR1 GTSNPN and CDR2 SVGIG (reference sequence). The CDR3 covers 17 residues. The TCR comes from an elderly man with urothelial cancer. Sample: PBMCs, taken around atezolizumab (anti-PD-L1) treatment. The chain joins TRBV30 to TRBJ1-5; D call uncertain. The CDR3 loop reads CAWSPPVRQFVPQPQHF. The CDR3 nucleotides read TGTGCCTGGAGCCCCCCGGTGAGGCAATTTGTACCTCAGCCCCAGCATTTT. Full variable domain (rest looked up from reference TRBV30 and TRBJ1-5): SQTIHQWPATLVQPVGSPLSLECTVEGTSNPNLYWYRQAAGRGLQLLFYSVGIGQISSEVPQNLSASRPQDRQFILSSKKLLLSDSGFYLCAWSPPVRQFVPQPQHFGDGTRLSIL.